This T cell receptor (beta chain) is from a study of cytomegalovirus exposure and HLA in healthy donors. General study findings and limits: When analyzed later, the rates of TCR association showed variation by HLA locus, with DRB1 the most and HLA-C the fewest. Association with HLA alleles at 0.05 false discovery rate was found for roughly 17,000 TCR beta sequences in a later analysis.

Use of 60 Vbeta and 13 Jbeta primers characterized the PCR. Generated by immunoSEQ multiplex PCR, the TCRdb table keeps only in-frame clones and is missing some. The sample lists about 200,000 clones, approximately 86% seen once, with 1.5% to 2% in the top ten. In the case of this clone: The antigen remains unidentified.

Trimming removed 3 bases from V and 3 bases from J, with 12 bases in between. The CDR3 is 15 amino acids. Germline values: CDR1 SGHVS, CDR2 FQNEAQ. The V gene is TRBV7-8, the J gene TRBJ1-5; no definite D call. Material: PBMCs. This TCR was recovered from a woman in her late teens or twenties in good health and CMV-seronegative. The CDR3 DNA reads TGTGCCAGCAGCTTGGAAAGGAGTTCCAATCAGCCCCAGCATTTT. Translated: CASSLERSSNQPQHF.